The source of this TCR beta chain is a study of glioma-infiltrating T cells after dendritic cell vaccination. Study in general: Glioblastoma patients came from Phase I and II dendritic cell vaccination trials.

Amplification used 60 V beta primers and 13 J beta primers. Libraries were prepared by immunoSEQ multiplex PCR; TCRdb keeps only in-frame clonotypes and omits some of them. Of 65,000 to 80,000 clones listed, around 90% are singletons. Per the germline V gene, CDR1 is SGHRS and CDR2 is YFSETQ. V dropped 2 bases and J dropped 4 bases, with 6 bases sitting between them. This CDR3 region has 12 residues. The time point was: after dendritic cell vaccination, including at tumor progression/relapse. None of the glioblastoma patients had an isocitrate dehydrogenase mutation. Blood PBMC samples: pre-vaccination, two weeks post third vaccination, and at tumor progression.

Sample: blood, taken after dendritic cell vaccination. V usage is TRBV5-1 and J usage is TRBJ2-5; D not resolved. The TCR was taken from a human donor with glioblastoma. CDR3 protein: CASSFGGETQYF. For the CDR3, the DNA is TGCGCCAGCAGCTTTGGCGGAGAGACCCAGTACTTC. Complete variable domain (other parts from reference TRBV5-1 and TRBJ2-5): KAGVTQTPRYLIKTRGQQVTLSCSPISGHRSVSWYQQTPGQGLQFLFEYFSETQRNKGNFPGRFSGRQFSNSRSEMNVSTLELGDSALYLCASSFGGETQYFGPGTRLLVL.